This record covers a single T cell receptor beta chain. Only in-frame clones appear in the TCRdb table, and some are missing; sequencing was by immunoSEQ multiplex PCR. The sample shows under 200,000 clones, about 80% of them seen only once. These data belong to a study of blood T cell repertoires in COVID-19. As for the study in general: The study drew acute and convalescent COVID-19 samples from the United States, Italy and Spain. T cells, B-cell-depleted T cells, or PBMCs supplied cDNA or gDNA.

Enrollment of patients from Seattle took place during active infection, with longitudinal follow-up. The germline V gene has CDR1 MNHNS and CDR2 SASEGT. The CDR3 covers 17 residues. Germline trimming cut 0 bases from V and 4 bases from J; bases unmatched to any gene: 5. The TCR sequence derives from a woman aged 60-75 years with COVID-19, enrolled during active disease. Sequenced material: peripheral blood. The V call is TRBV6-1, the J call TRBJ2-1, with 11 bases lining up with TRBD1. The CDR3, as DNA: TGTGCCAGCAGTGAAGCATTGGACAGGGGGCGGTACAATGAGCAGTTCTTC. Translation: CASSEALDRGRYNEQFF.